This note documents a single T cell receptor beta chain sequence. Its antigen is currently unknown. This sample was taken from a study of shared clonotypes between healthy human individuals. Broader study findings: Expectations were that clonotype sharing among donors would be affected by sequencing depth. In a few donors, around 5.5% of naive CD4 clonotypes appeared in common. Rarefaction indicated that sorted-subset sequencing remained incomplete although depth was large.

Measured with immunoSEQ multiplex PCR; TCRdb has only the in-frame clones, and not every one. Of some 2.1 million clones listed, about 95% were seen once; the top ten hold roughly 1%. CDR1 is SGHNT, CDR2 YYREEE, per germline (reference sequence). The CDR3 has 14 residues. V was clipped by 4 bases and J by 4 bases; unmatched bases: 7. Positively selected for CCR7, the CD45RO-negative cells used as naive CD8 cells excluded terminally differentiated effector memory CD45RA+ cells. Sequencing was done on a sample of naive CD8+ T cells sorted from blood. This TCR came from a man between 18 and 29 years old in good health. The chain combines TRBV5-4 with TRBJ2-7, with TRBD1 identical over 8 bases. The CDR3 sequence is CASSPGQAQYEQYF. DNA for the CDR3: TGTGCCAGCAGCCCGGGACAGGCCCAATACGAGCAGTACTTC.